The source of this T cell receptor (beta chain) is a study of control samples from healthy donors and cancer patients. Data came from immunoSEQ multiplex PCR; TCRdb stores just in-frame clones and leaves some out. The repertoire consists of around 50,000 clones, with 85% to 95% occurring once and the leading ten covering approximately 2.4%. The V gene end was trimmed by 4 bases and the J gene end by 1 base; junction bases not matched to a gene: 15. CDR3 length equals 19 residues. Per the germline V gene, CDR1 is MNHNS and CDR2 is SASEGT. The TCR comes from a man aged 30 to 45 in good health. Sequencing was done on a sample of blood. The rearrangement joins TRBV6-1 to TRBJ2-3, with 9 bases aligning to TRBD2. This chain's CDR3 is CASSATSGSTYWGTDTQYF. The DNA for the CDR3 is TGTGCCAGCAGTGCCACTAGCGGGTCGACCTATTGGGGCACAGATACGCAGTATTTT.